Below, 8 T cell receptor beta chains from the same sample are listed, as sequenced in a study of cytomegalovirus exposure and HLA in healthy donors. Generated by immunoSEQ multiplex PCR, the TCRdb table keeps only in-frame clones and is missing some. The sample consists of 240,000 or so clones, roughly 86% of them appearing once. The sequencing input was PBMCs. These receptor sequences come from a woman under 40 in good health and CMV-seropositive.

The CDR3 DNA follows: TGTGCCAGCAGCCAGGCCGTAGAGAGGCAAGAGACCCAGTACTTC. This gives the protein CASSQAVERQETQYF. V and J are TRBV4-2 and TRBJ2-5; D not resolved. Trimming took 3 bases from V and 2 from J, leaving 13 bases between them. From germline, CDR1 is LGHNA and CDR2 YNFKEQ. The CDR3 is 15 amino acids.

This sequence joins TRBV6-4 and TRBJ1-4; 12 bases are shared with TRBD1. V was pared by 2 bases and J by 3 bases, with 7 bases of the junction left unmatched. The CDR3 contains 18 residues. Germline CDR1 and CDR2: MRHNA and SNTAGT. Here the CDR3 reads CASSDLGTGGEANEKLFF. CDR3 DNA: TGTGCCAGCAGTGACCTCGGGACAGGGGGCGAAGCTAATGAAAAACTGTTTTTT.

This clone was seen once. This chain joins TRBV9 and TRBJ2-3; 9 bases are shared with TRBD2. J lost 2 bases, V lost 0 bases, and 7 bases had no gene match. The germline gives CDR1 SGDLS, CDR2 YYNGEE. This CDR3 comprises 17 residues. The CDR3 DNA reads as TGTGCCAGCAGCGTAGTGTCGACTAGCGGTTCCACAGATACGCAGTATTTT. This codes for CASSVVSTSGSTDTQYF.

This sequence joins TRBV30 and TRBJ1-2, with D possibly matching TRBD1 (5 bases). Germline V gives CDR1 GTSNPN, CDR2 SVGIG (reference sequence). Trimming removed 0 bases from V and 0 bases from J, with 14 bases in between. The CDR3 extends over 16 amino acids. CDR3 DNA sequence: TGTGCCTGGAGTGTACCCGGGACTCCTACTAACTATGGCTACACCTTC. Its translation is CAWSVPGTPTNYGYTF. The full variable domain, completed using reference TRBV30 and TRBJ1-2, is SQTIHQWPATLVQPVGSPLSLECTVEGTSNPNLYWYRQAAGRGLQLLFYSVGIGQISSEVPQNLSASRPQDRQFILSSKKLLLSDSGFYLCAWSVPGTPTNYGYTFGSGTRLTVV.

The chain carries TRBV5-1 and TRBJ2-2, with 10 bases matching TRBD1. The germline gives CDR1 SGHRS, CDR2 YFSETQ. J was trimmed by 4 bases and V by 2 bases; bases with no gene match: 5. The CDR3 totals 16 residues. In DNA form, the CDR3 reads TGCGCCAGCAGCTTTGGGGACAGGGGCTTCACCGGGGAGCTGTTTTTT. Translated: CASSFGDRGFTGELFF.

The V gene is TRBV25-1, the J gene TRBJ1-2, with TRBD1 matching 7 bases. J gave up 8 bases and V 1 base, and 16 bases lay outside the gene matches. CDR1 is MGHDK, CDR2 SYGVNS, per germline. This CDR3 is 17 amino acids long. The CDR3 loop reads CASSEFFGTGEHDGYTF. CDR3 sequence (DNA): TGTGCCAGCAGTGAATTTTTTGGAACAGGGGAACATGACGGCTACACCTTC.

The V call is TRBV4-2, the J call TRBJ1-4, with a weak D call TRBD1 (5 bases). Deletions cut 3 bases from V and 2 bases from J, with 16 bases between. Germline CDR1 and CDR2: LGHNA and YNFKEQ. The CDR3 covers 17 residues. CDR3 region: CASSHQKVGATNEKLFF. The CDR3 DNA reads as TGTGCCAGCAGCCACCAGAAGGTAGGGGCCACTAATGAAAAACTGTTTTTT.

The V and J genes are TRBV27 and TRBJ2-3; D call uncertain. The CDR3 runs 15 residues. Trimming took off 9 bases at V and 2 bases at J, with 18 bases between the two ends. Per the germline V gene, CDR1 is MNHEY and CDR2 is SMNVEV (reference sequence). CDR3 sequence: CARFTTPNLTDTQYF. CDR3 nucleotide sequence: TGTGCCAGATTTACTACCCCCAACCTCACAGATACGCAGTATTTT.